This T cell receptor (beta chain) is from a study of shared clonotypes between healthy human individuals (dated by TCRdb to the early 2020s). Background on the whole study: The cohort included three men and two women between 18 and 49 years of age. For each donor, CD4 naive and CD4 memory were each given three plates, CD8 naive was given two plates, and CD8 memory was given one plate. The study deeply sequenced blood TCR repertoires of five healthy adults to estimate repertoire size and the extent of clonotype sharing between individuals. Different laboratories and diverse techniques were used to prepare libraries and sequence TCR repertoires, to increase sequencing depth and limit assay-specific biases. Between about 0.94 and 10 billion PBMCs per donor were obtained by leukapheresis.

Using the deep immunoSEQ assay, multiplex PCR amplified TCR CDR3 regions from genomic DNA. Extracted genomic DNA from each cell subset was distributed evenly across all wells of several immunoSEQ 96-well plates, and each plate was treated as a replicate. For sorted subsets, roughly 200 ng genomic DNA, equal to 30,000 to 35,000 T cell genomes, was loaded into each replicate PCR. Purified libraries were measured with a Qubit 3.0 fluorometer, size-checked on a Bioanalyzer 2100, and measured again with the KAPA Library Quantification kit. Every immunoSEQ 96-well plate was sequenced on a separate single-read 150-cycle Illumina NextSeq 550 flow cell. Regarding the original processing steps: The immunoSEQ output contained only junctional sequences without quality scores, so filtering could not match that applied to full-length reads. To assign V/J genes and CDR3, sequences were annotated using PyIR, a Python wrapper for IgBLAST v1.9, with IMGT germline references. Reads were filtered out if the reads had weak V/J assignments (E-value above 1e-6), no CDR3, stop codons, out-of-frame junctions, or ambiguous translated residues. V3J clonotypes were defined as sequences sharing an identical inferred V gene, J gene, and CDR3 amino acid sequence. To compute the percentage overlap between repertoires, the number of shared unique clonotypes was divided by the size of the smaller repertoire. Three approaches were used to assess repertoire richness: RTK rarefaction, the Chao1 estimator, and Recon v2.1 estimates of unobserved clonotypes. Generation probabilities for all TCRbeta clonotypes obtained by the gDNA method from a handful of donors were computed using OLGA. Not all clones reach the TCRdb copy of this immuneACCESS table, which keeps in-frame sequences only. Checked studies attribute under half of the gap to unresolved V genes and leave the rest unexplained. D and trimming were read from the DNA, whereas the V and J calls and clone size are those reported in that table. The table for this sample lists around 560,000 clones; approximately 95% of them were counted only once. Of the sample, 0.095% to 0.14% is held by the ten largest clones.

Study-wide findings and limitations: Incomplete sequencing was indicated by rarefaction of sorted-subset datasets, despite the large sequencing depth. Compared with non-shared clonotypes, the clonotypes found in all four sorted-subset donors had higher generation probabilities. Only blood was sampled, and tissue TCR repertoires likely differ from those in blood. The genetic and exposure-history diversity represented was limited by the small number of donors. About 4.5% of naive CD4, 3.5% of naive CD8, approximately 2% of memory CD4, and over 0.35% of memory CD8 clonotypes were shared across four donors. Based on pairwise subsampling, the degree of clonotype sharing among donors was expected to be affected by sequencing depth. Larger estimated clonotype richness was generally found for naive subsets than for memory subsets.

For the CD8 naive samples, CD45RO-negative cells were positively selected for CCR7, yielding a CD45RA+CCR7+ population from which TemRA cells were excluded. The donors were healthy, HIV-negative adults with no recently reported acute infections or vaccinations. Every donor was a Caucasian adult living in Nashville, Tennessee, USA. Blood was obtained by leukapheresis, after which PBMCs were separated by Ficoll-Histopaque density gradient centrifugation and cryopreserved in liquid nitrogen vapor phase. Analytical flow cytometry was used to check the purity and quantity of each magnetically sorted T cell population. Genomic DNA was isolated from every sorted fraction and measured by UV absorbance on a Nanodrop 2000c. As for this clone: Its recognized antigen is unknown. Base quality data are lacking; no much larger clone is found one base away.

The CDR3 goes from the cysteine to the phenylalanine over 15 residues. The read is trimmed to its CDR3 DNA, 45 bases read in frame from base 1. Via the germline V gene (reference sequence), CDR1 is MNHNY and CDR2 SVGAGI. Trimming leaves V shorter by 4 bases and J shorter by 6 bases, with the junction holding 7 bases beyond the gene matches. The sample comprised naive CD8+ T cells sorted from blood. In light of the paper, this sample's cell subset or site label describes: CD45RA+CCR7+. The chain uses TRBV6-6 and TRBJ2-7, with 12 junctional bases fitting TRBD2. The source of this sequence is a woman aged 25 to 39 in good health. CDR3 sequence: CASSSRTSGNSEQYF. At the DNA level, the sequence is TGTGCCAGCAGTTCAAGGACTAGCGGGAACTCCGAGCAGTACTTC.